The 28 T cell receptor beta chains below were found in one sample sequenced in a study of OX40 agonist ivuxolimab in advanced cancers. Libraries were prepared by immunoSEQ multiplex PCR; TCRdb keeps only in-frame clonotypes and omits some of them. The data contain about 96,000 clones, around 90% of them singletons. The material sequenced was CD4+ or CD8+ T cells sorted from blood, taken in a trial of the OX40 agonist ivuxolimab. The receptors were sampled from an adult with an advanced solid tumor such as melanoma, head and neck, liver or kidney cancer.

This rearrangement joins TRBV30 to TRBJ2-5; 7 bases line up with TRBD2. Germline V lookup: CDR1 GTSNPN, CDR2 SVGIG (reference sequence). The V segment lost 1 base and the J segment 1 base; nucleotides outside the gene matches: 6. The CDR3 sequence is 15 residues long. CDR3 nucleotides: TGTGCCTGGAGTGACAGAACTAGCGTCCAAGAGACCCAGTACTTC. It translates to CAWSDRTSVQETQYF.

This chain links TRBV5-1 with TRBJ2-5; tentatively, D is TRBD2 (7 bases). The CDR3 extends over 16 amino acids. V was clipped by 6 bases and J by 4 bases, with 22 bases between them. CDR1 and CDR2 from the germline V gene are SGHRS and YFSETQ. CDR3 residues: CASTQAGAGGGETQYF. CDR3 nucleotides: TGCGCCAGCACCCAGGCGGGGGCTGGAGGGGGAGAGACCCAGTACTTC.

The CDR3 bases are TGTGCCAGCACCACGGGACAGGGGGCGTTAGGGGATGGCTACACCTTC. This codes for CASTTGQGALGDGYTF. V and J are TRBV7-2 and TRBJ1-2; 12 nucleotides agree with TRBD1. Germline values: CDR1 SGHTA, CDR2 FQGNSA. The CDR3 runs to 16 residues. After removal of 7 bases from V and 6 bases from J, the junction contained 12 bases not matched to a gene. The full variable domain, its missing parts supplied by reference TRBV7-2 and TRBJ1-2, is GAGVSQSPSNKVTEKGKDVELRCDPISGHTALYWYRQSLGQGLEFLIYFQGNSAPDKSGLPSDRFSAERTGGSVSTLTIQRTQQEDSAVYLCASTTGQGALGDGYTFGSGTRLTVV.

J is TRBJ1-1 and V is TRBV5-5; D perhaps matches TRBD1 (6 bases). Germline V gene data show CDR1 as SGHKS and CDR2 as YYEKEE (reference sequence). V was trimmed by 5 bases and J by 4 bases, leaving 12 bases between them. The CDR3 extends over 13 amino acids. CDR3 sequence: CASRMTGSTEAFF. Here the CDR3 DNA reads TGTGCCAGCAGGATGACAGGTAGCACTGAAGCTTTCTTT.

The chain couples TRBV7-9 to TRBJ2-3, with 9 bases identical to TRBD2. V was clipped by 6 bases and J by 5 bases; unmatched bases: 6. Germline V gene data show CDR1 as SEHNR and CDR2 as FQNEAQ (reference sequence). The CDR3 has 14 residues. CDR3 DNA: TGTGCCAGCAGTAGCGGGAGTGGTGGAGATACGCAGTATTTT. Its translation: CASSSGSGGDTQYF.

V is TRBV19 and J is TRBJ2-1; the D is unclear. Trimming left V 5 bases short and J 9 bases short, with 11 bases between. Germline V gene lookup returns CDR1 LNHDA and CDR2 SQIVND (reference sequence). CDR3 length equals 12 residues. CDR3 coding DNA: TGTGCCAGTAGTGTTCAATGGGGTGAGCAGTTCTTC. The encoded protein is CASSVQWGEQFF.

The rearrangement joins TRBV7-2 to TRBJ2-1; 7 bases align to TRBD2. The CDR3 totals 14 residues. Looked up from germline, CDR1 is SGHTA and CDR2 is FQGNSA. The V and J ends lost 1 base and 7 bases, in that order; junction bases with no gene match: 4. CDR3 in DNA: TGTGCCAGCAGCTTAGTTAGGGACTATAATGAGCAGTTCTTC. It yields the protein CASSLVRDYNEQFF.

V usage is TRBV19 and J usage is TRBJ2-7; D might be TRBD1 (6 bases). V gave up 3 bases and J gave up 0 bases, with 18 bases separating them. The CDR3 is 17 amino acids. In germline, CDR1 is LNHDA, CDR2 SQIVND (reference sequence). The CDR3 sequence: CASSMRPGAGVSYEQYF. The DNA of the CDR3 is TGTGCCAGTAGTATGCGCCCCGGGGCAGGGGTCTCCTACGAGCAGTACTTC.

The CDR3 DNA sequence: TGTGCCAGCAGCCGTCAGGTGGCCGACACCGGGGAGCTGTTTTTT. It translates to CASSRQVADTGELFF. The rearrangement links TRBV6-5 to TRBJ2-2, with D unclear. CDR1 MNHEY and CDR2 SVGAGI come from the germline V gene. CDR3 length: 15 residues. Trimming shortened V by 6 bases and J by 3 bases, and 14 bases separated the two germline ends.

The chain employs TRBV18 and TRBJ1-1; 9 bases map to TRBD1. Trimming removed 5 bases from V and 3 bases from J; junction bases left unmatched: 13. Germline CDR1 and CDR2: KGHSH and LQKENI. The CDR3 has 17 residues. CDR3 sequence (DNA): TGTGCCAGCTCAAGGATTCATGAGGGACAGGGCGACACTGAAGCTTTCTTT. Protein sequence: CASSRIHEGQGDTEAFF.

The chain joins TRBV6-1 to TRBJ1-1; unclear D gene. V lost 8 bases and J lost 2, with 12 bases in between. Germline loops: CDR1 MNHNS, CDR2 SASEGT. This CDR3 has 13 amino acids. Written as DNA, the CDR3 is TGTGCCAGCCTTTTTAGGGAAAACACTGAAGCTTTCTTT. Translated: CASLFRENTEAFF.

J is TRBJ1-1 and V is TRBV5-1; D unclear. CDR3 size: 14 residues. The germline V gene has CDR1 SGHRS and CDR2 YFSETQ. V was cut by 0 bases and J by 1 base, with 7 bases left in between. The CDR3 spells CASSLARQNTEAFF. CDR3 in DNA: TGCGCCAGCAGCTTGGCACGGCAGAACACTGAAGCTTTCTTT.

This chain connects TRBV6-1 to TRBJ1-2; weak D call: TRBD1 (6 bases). The V end was cut by 3 bases, the J end by 6 bases, with 14 bases between. The CDR3 loop spans 14 amino acids. Germline CDR1 is MNHNS and CDR2 is SASEGT. CDR3: CASSDRRGEDGYTF. The CDR3 coding sequence is TGTGCCAGCAGTGATCGCAGGGGAGAAGATGGCTACACCTTC.

The chain couples TRBV7-9 to TRBJ1-4; D perhaps matches TRBD1 (6 bases). CDR1 is SEHNR and CDR2 is FQNEAQ in the germline V gene (reference sequence). V was trimmed by 5 bases and J by 7 bases, leaving 14 bases between them. This CDR3 region has 14 residues. The CDR3 DNA sequence: TGTGCCAGCAGCCCCCGACAGGCTAGTGAAAAACTGTTTTTT. Its translation: CASSPRQASEKLFF.

The V gene is TRBV6-5, the J gene TRBJ2-7; 9 bases agree with TRBD1. J was trimmed by 9 bases and V by 5 bases; bases with no gene match: 14. The CDR3 spans 15 residues. Germline CDR1 and CDR2: MNHEY and SVGAGI. CDR3 DNA: TGTGCCAGCAGTATCACCGGGACAGGGTGGTTAGGGCAGTACTTC. This gives the protein CASSITGTGWLGQYF.

This chain links TRBV6-6 with TRBJ2-7; D ambiguous. Germline lookup yields CDR1 MNHNY and CDR2 SVGAGI (reference sequence). The CDR3 has 11 residues. V lost 3 bases to trimming and J lost 5 bases, with 5 bases between them. CDR3: CASSYFDEQYF. The CDR3 nucleotides are TGTGCCAGCAGTTATTTCGACGAGCAGTACTTC.

The chain is built from TRBV19 and TRBJ1-4; tentatively, D is TRBD1 (5 bases). CDR3 length: 12 amino acids. V lost 2 bases, J lost 7 bases, and 5 bases lay in between. Germline V gene sequence: CDR1 LNHDA, CDR2 SQIVND (reference sequence). CDR3 sequence reads: CASSIRGEKLFF. In nucleotides, the CDR3 is TGTGCCAGTAGTATAAGGGGTGAAAAACTGTTTTTT.

The chain combines TRBV4-3 with TRBJ1-4; the D gene is possibly TRBD1 (6 bases). Trimming took off 4 bases at V and 0 bases at J, with 9 bases between the two ends. The CDR3 length is 15 residues. Germline CDR1 LGHNA, CDR2 YSLEER. DNA of the CDR3: TGCGCCAGCAGCCGCGCAGGGGCAACTAATGAAAAACTGTTTTTT. Translated: CASSRAGATNEKLFF.

The genes are TRBV7-2 and TRBJ2-7, with 11 bases lining up with TRBD2. The J segment lost 7 bases and the V segment lost 1 base, leaving 6 bases of the junction unmatched. Germline CDR1 and CDR2: SGHTA and FQGNSA. This CDR3 contains 15 residues. CDR3 nucleotide sequence: TGTGCCAGCAGCTTAGTCACTAGCGGGGGATTAGAGCAGTACTTC. It translates to CASSLVTSGGLEQYF.

V gene TRBV14 combines with J gene TRBJ2-7; the match to TRBD1 covers 9 bases. CDR1 is SGHDN, CDR2 FVKESK, per germline. With V trimmed by 4 bases and J by 7 bases, 8 bases remained unmatched. This CDR3 is built from 14 residues. The CDR3 is CASSPGTGYKEQYF. As DNA, the CDR3 is TGTGCCAGCAGCCCCGGGACAGGGTATAAGGAGCAGTACTTC.

V gene TRBV18 combines with J gene TRBJ1-2; 7 bases match TRBD1. Per germline, CDR1 KGHSH and CDR2 LQKENI. The trim removed 3 bases at V and 8 bases at J, leaving 18 bases unmatched. CDR3 length: 17 residues. The CDR3 loop reads CASSPAALTPGGGGYTF. The CDR3 region has the DNA TGTGCCAGCTCACCTGCGGCTCTAACTCCAGGGGGTGGCGGCTACACCTTC.

The V call is TRBV19, the J call TRBJ2-7, with 7 bases aligning to TRBD1. CDR1 is LNHDA and CDR2 is SQIVND in the germline V gene (reference sequence). V shed 2 bases and J 3 bases; nucleotides not matched to a gene: 4. CDR3 size: 14 residues. The CDR3 coding sequence is TGTGCCAGTAGTATATCGACAGGGCTCTACGAGCAGTACTTC. It is translated as CASSISTGLYEQYF.

The chain joins TRBV18 to TRBJ1-2, with TRBD1 identical over 10 bases. The CDR3 is 16 residues long. V lost 1 base, J lost 2 bases, and 4 bases stayed unmatched. Germline V gene data show CDR1 as KGHSH and CDR2 as LQKENI. DNA for the CDR3: TGTGCCAGCTCACCACGGACAGGGGGGACCAACTATGGCTACACCTTC. Translating it yields CASSPRTGGTNYGYTF.

V usage is TRBV19 and J usage is TRBJ1-1; a possible D gene is TRBD1 (6 bases). V dropped 8 bases and J dropped 1 base, with 17 bases sitting between them. The CDR3 totals 15 residues. Germline CDR1 and CDR2: LNHDA and SQIVND (reference sequence). DNA of the CDR3: TGTGCCAGTCAGCCGGGACAAAACCGGAACACTGAAGCTTTCTTT. This encodes CASQPGQNRNTEAFF.

This chain links TRBV4-3 with TRBJ2-1; D might be TRBD2 (5 bases). The CDR3 totals 13 residues. Germline CDR1 reads LGHNA; CDR2 reads YSLEER. With 3 bases removed from V and 7 bases from J, the gap between germline ends came to 10 bases. The DNA of the CDR3 is TGCGCCAGCAGCCATCCCGGACTGAATGAGCAGTTCTTC. Translation: CASSHPGLNEQFF.

The CDR3 DNA reads as TGTGCCAGCAGTTTGAAAGGGGCTCATGGCTACACCTTC. Translating gives CASSLKGAHGYTF. This sequence joins TRBV28 and TRBJ1-2, with D maybe TRBD1 (5 bases). CDR3 length equals 13 residues. Trimming removed 3 bases at V and 6 bases at J, with 11 bases between. Germline CDR1 is MDHEN and CDR2 is SYDVKM.

J is TRBJ2-3 and V is TRBV5-4; TRBD2 agrees at 8 bases. V was pared by 3 bases and J by 5 bases, with 8 bases of the junction left unmatched. The CDR3 sequence is 15 residues long. Germline assignment: CDR1 SGHNT and CDR2 YYREEE (reference sequence). CDR3 in DNA: TGTGCCAGCAGCTCACTAGCGGACCTACAAGATACGCAGTATTTT. Protein: CASSSLADLQDTQYF.

The V gene is TRBV11-2, the J gene TRBJ1-3; D might be TRBD1 (5 bases). Germline V gene sequence: CDR1 SGHAT, CDR2 FQNNGV. V lost 0 bases to trimming and J lost 11 bases, with 14 bases between them. The CDR3 length is 14 residues. The CDR3 coding sequence is TGTGCCAGCAGCTTAGAGGTACAGGCCTTGGCCATATATTTT. Amino acids: CASSLEVQALAIYF.